What follows describes a single TCR beta chain. V shed 7 bases and J 7 bases; nucleotides not matched to a gene: 4. The CDR3 extends over 14 amino acids. CDR1 MNHEY and CDR2 SMNVEV come from the germline V gene (reference sequence). This sample stems from a study of blood T cell repertoires in COVID-19. Looking at the study overall: The samples span acute and convalescent COVID-19 from the United States, Italy and Spain.

Authors' data handling: Amplified reference gene primers provided the basis for estimating nucleated cell counts. Measured with immunoSEQ multiplex PCR; TCRdb has only the in-frame clones, and not every one. V and J calls and clone size are those listed in that table; D and trimming were worked out from the DNA. The sample has 45,000 or so clones, about 83% seen once. The V gene is TRBV27, the J gene TRBJ1-6; TRBD1 matches at 10 bases. The sequencing input was peripheral blood. The TCR comes from a man older than 75 in a cohort sampled during active COVID-19. CDR3 sequence: CASTDRGQNSPLHF. For the CDR3, the DNA is TGTGCCAGCACCGACAGGGGGCAGAATTCACCCCTCCACTTT.